This TCR beta chain was identified during a study of T cell repertoires in cytomegalovirus infection. Study background: HLA-B-restricted CMV epitopes that are well studied were used alongside recently identified HLA-C-restricted ones. In public TCR beta signatures, there were indications of both CMV infection and matching HLA type.

Study-level points and caveats: Cumulative public TCR beta family frequency identified CMV carriers with the relevant HLA. CMV-specific TCR beta clonotypes restricted by HLA-C were the ones dominating the ex vivo response.

This clonotype was counted a single time. What it binds is unknown. The CDR3 totals 15 residues. J was trimmed by 6 bases and V by 3 bases; bases with no gene match: 4. Germline CDR1 and CDR2: SGHRS and YFSETQ. TCRdb called the reads again in MiXCR, with one record for every CDR3 protein. The data show a few hundred thousand distinct CDR3 sequences, about 40% seen once. The input for sequencing was cultured PBMCs, taken from culture after CMV antigen stimulation. The chain employs TRBV5-1 and TRBJ2-7; 15 nucleotides match TRBD2. The clonotype originates from a human donor in good health (CMV status not recorded). Some clones in this sample may be carry-over from other donors' samples. CDR3 sequence reads: CASSWTGLAGGEQYF. DNA of the CDR3: TGCGCCAGCAGCTGGACGGGACTAGCGGGAGGCGAGCAGTACTTC.